The table lists the clone carrying this T cell receptor (beta chain) with many counts. Germline values: CDR1 MNHNS, CDR2 SASEGT. The CDR3 has 14 residues. Between the trimmed V and J ends, which lost 3 bases and 0 bases, there was a span of 9 bases. Unsorted samples used approximately 87 million PBMCs for genomic DNA. This sample is drawn from a study of shared clonotypes between healthy human individuals. At deep level, the assay was performed. Unsorted PBMC replicate PCRs drew on 300 ng DNA, representing 25,000 to 30,000 T cell genomes. Measured with immunoSEQ multiplex PCR; TCRdb has only the in-frame clones, and not every one. The data hold about 600,000 clones, with around 78% observed a single time.

This sequence originates from a woman in her thirties or forties in good health. Some clones in this sample may be carry-over from other donors' samples. The sequenced sample consisted of PBMCs. The rearrangement joins TRBV6-1 to TRBJ2-7; tentative D call: TRBD1 (5 bases). DNA for the CDR3: TGTGCCAGCAGTGATACAGGATTCTCCTACGAGCAGTACTTC. It codes for CASSDTGFSYEQYF.